These 18 T cell receptor beta chains originate from one sample sequenced in a study of vaccination effects on CD4 cells after COVID-19. The table came from immunoSEQ multiplex PCR; TCRdb's copy has only in-frame clones and leaves some out. The profile shows 25,000 to 35,000 clones, more than 65% of them singletons. Antigen-specific CD4+ T cells were expanded with viral peptide pools in the ViraFEST assay before sequencing. Upon completion of roughly ten days in culture, CD4+ T cells were isolated. Vaccine administered to participants consisted of two doses of either BNT162b2 or mRNA-1273. Their recognized antigens are unknown. Material: CD4+ T cells from PBMCs cultured with HCoV-229E spike peptides, obtained after COVID-19 vaccination. The source is a human donor who received a COVID-19 vaccine.

This chain links TRBV2 with TRBJ1-1; no firm D call. The V end lost 2 bases, the J end lost 2 bases, and 9 bases lay between the germline ends. The CDR3 has 14 residues. CDR1 and CDR2 (germline): SNHLY, FYNNEI. CDR3 in amino acids: CASSELQSNTEAFF. CDR3 DNA sequence: TGTGCCAGCAGTGAACTACAGAGCAACACTGAAGCTTTCTTT.

This chain links TRBV7-9 with TRBJ2-3; 9 nucleotides match TRBD2. The CDR3 has 15 amino acids. Germline CDR1 SEHNR, CDR2 FQNEAQ (reference sequence). The V segment lost 4 bases and the J segment 2 bases; nucleotides outside the gene matches: 4. The DNA for the CDR3 is TGTGCCAGCAGCTCCCGACTAGCGGTCACAGATACGCAGTATTTT. Encoded protein: CASSSRLAVTDTQYF.

This chain links TRBV7-2 with TRBJ2-5, with D unclear. V lost 5 bases and J 5 bases, leaving 6 bases between the germline ends. CDR3 length: 11 amino acids. CDR1 SGHTA and CDR2 FQGNSA come from the germline V gene. CDR3 amino acids: CASSVGETQYF. The CDR3 DNA reads as TGTGCCAGCAGCGTGGGGGAGACCCAGTACTTC.

The rearrangement links TRBV25-1 to TRBJ2-7, with D perhaps TRBD1 (5 bases). CDR3 size: 13 residues. The germline V gene has CDR1 MGHDK and CDR2 SYGVNS. V shed 4 bases and J shed 10 bases, with 17 bases lying between them. The CDR3 nucleotides read TGTGCCAGCAGTGGGCGGCAGGGCAGTGAACAGTACTTC. Amino acid sequence: CASSGRQGSEQYF.

The chain links TRBV7-9 to TRBJ1-3; D gene ambiguous. The CDR3 extends over 16 amino acids. The germline V gene encodes CDR1 SEHNR and CDR2 FQNEAQ (reference sequence). V was cut by 4 bases and J by 0 bases, with 13 bases left in between. In nucleotides, the CDR3 is TGTGCCAGCAGCTCCCCCGGACTGAGCTCTGGAAACACCATATATTTT. As protein: CASSSPGLSSGNTIYF.

This chain joins TRBV11-2 and TRBJ2-1; D gene unclear. The V gene lost 3 bases and the J gene lost 5 bases, with 11 bases spanning the gap. This CDR3 is built from 14 residues. Germline lookup yields CDR1 SGHAT and CDR2 FQNNGV. The CDR3 protein is CASSLATGHNEQFF. The CDR3 DNA reads as TGTGCCAGCAGCTTGGCTACCGGGCACAATGAGCAGTTCTTC.

The gene calls are TRBV3-1 (or the pseudogene TRBV3-2) and TRBJ2-7, with TRBD2 matching over 11 bases. Germline values: CDR1 LGHDT, CDR2 YNNKEL (reference sequence). V lost 2 bases and J lost 5; bases outside the gene matches: 5. The CDR3 is 15 residues long. The CDR3 DNA reads TGTGCCAGCAGCCAAACTAGCGGGGGAAGGCACGAGCAGTACTTC. Translated: CASSQTSGGRHEQYF.

The rearrangement links TRBV2 to TRBJ1-4; D unresolved. Trimming cost V 4 bases and J 2 bases, with 11 bases left between them. The germline gives CDR1 SNHLY, CDR2 FYNNEI. The CDR3 loop spans 15 amino acids. The DNA of the CDR3 is TGTGCCAGCAGTGGCTTGGGAGGGACTAATGAAAAACTGTTTTTT. Translation: CASSGLGGTNEKLFF.

This clone has only a few counts. The chain recombines TRBV7-8 with TRBJ1-3, with unresolved D. Germline CDR1 is SGHVS and CDR2 is FQNEAQ. There are 12 residues in the CDR3. V was clipped by 5 bases and J by 6 bases, with 8 bases between them. The CDR3 nucleotides are TGTGCCAGCAGCGCACTTCAAAACACCATATATTTT. This codes for CASSALQNTIYF.

This clone was found a few times. This chain connects TRBV12-3 or TRBV12-4 to TRBJ1-2; D is unresolved. CDR3 length: 13 amino acids. Trimming took 5 bases from V and 2 from J, leaving 9 bases between them. CDR3 in amino acids: CASSRKSNYGYTF. CDR3 nucleotides: TGTGCCAGCAGTAGAAAGAGCAACTATGGCTACACCTTC.

V usage is TRBV6-5 and J usage is TRBJ1-4; 7 bases align to TRBD1. V lost 5 bases to trimming and J lost 3 bases; unmatched junction nucleotides: 6. The CDR3 consists of 15 residues. Germline V gene data show CDR1 as MNHEY and CDR2 as SVGAGI. CDR3 amino acids: CASSLRDRANEKLFF. The CDR3 DNA follows: TGTGCCAGCAGTCTACGGGACAGAGCTAATGAAAAACTGTTTTTT.

The rearrangement joins TRBV10-1 to TRBJ2-5; TRBD2 might be the D (6 bases). Trimming stripped 0 bases from V and 7 bases from J, with 15 bases between. Per germline, CDR1 WNHNN and CDR2 SYGVQD (reference sequence). The CDR3 totals 15 residues. The CDR3 sequence is CASSESFRETSTQYF. Here the CDR3 DNA reads TGCGCCAGCAGTGAGTCGTTCCGGGAGACGTCGACCCAGTACTTC.

The rearrangement joins TRBV9 to TRBJ1-2; 12 positions match TRBD1. Germline V gene lookup returns CDR1 SGDLS and CDR2 YYNGEE. The V segment lost 0 bases and the J segment 7 bases; nucleotides outside the gene matches: 7. The CDR3 is 16 amino acids. The CDR3, as DNA: TGTGCCAGCAGCGTAGACACGGGACAGGGGGCAAGTGGCTACACCTTC. This translates into CASSVDTGQGASGYTF. Filled out from reference TRBV9 and TRBJ1-2, the complete variable domain reads DSGVTQTPKHLITATGQRVTLRCSPRSGDLSVYWYQQSLDQGLQFLIQYYNGEERAKGNILERFSAQQFPDLHSELNLSSLELGDSALYFCASSVDTGQGASGYTFGSGTRLTVV.

The CDR3 DNA sequence: TGCGCCAGCAGTGAGTACCCCCAGGGTAGAGCGGGAGTCCACGAGCAGTACTTC. It is translated as CASSEYPQGRAGVHEQYF. The chain combines TRBV10-2 with TRBJ2-7, with TRBD2 matching over 8 bases. Trimming at V came to 1 base and at J to 5 bases, leaving 16 bases not matched to a gene. The CDR3 contains 18 residues. CDR1 is WSHSY, CDR2 SAAADI, per germline.

This rearrangement joins TRBV5-4 to TRBJ1-3, with a tentative D call TRBD1 (5 bases). With 4 bases removed from V and 2 bases from J, the gap between germline ends came to 10 bases. CDR3 length: 14 amino acids. Germline CDR1 is SGHNT and CDR2 is YYREEE (reference sequence). Written as DNA, the CDR3 is TGTGCCAGCAGCCGCGACAGCGCTGGAAACACCATATATTTT. It specifies CASSRDSAGNTIYF.

V is TRBV5-1 and J is TRBJ1-1; no reliable D call. V lost 0 bases to trimming and J lost 0 bases, with 9 bases between them. This CDR3 is 15 amino acids long. Germline-derived CDR1 and CDR2 are SGHRS and YFSETQ. CDR3 residues: CASSLDGQMNTEAFF. The CDR3, as DNA: TGCGCCAGCAGCTTGGATGGGCAGATGAACACTGAAGCTTTCTTT.

This chain joins TRBV6-6 and TRBJ2-7; D call uncertain. The V gene lost 7 bases and the J gene lost 3 bases, with 13 bases spanning the gap. From germline, CDR1 is MNHNY and CDR2 SVGAGI (reference sequence). The CDR3 covers 13 residues. The CDR3 bases are TGTGCCAGCACCCGACTGGCAAACTACGAGCAGTACTTC. This gives the protein CASTRLANYEQYF.

This chain links TRBV11-2 with TRBJ1-2; 9 bases are shared with TRBD1. Germline V gene sequence: CDR1 SGHAT, CDR2 FQNNGV. The CDR3 runs 14 residues. V was clipped by 4 bases and J by 7 bases; unmatched bases: 7. The CDR3: CASSSTDRGSGYTF. CDR3 coding DNA: TGTGCCAGCAGCTCTACGGACAGGGGATCTGGCTACACCTTC.